Sequencing of this T cell receptor beta chain was carried out in a study of cytomegalovirus exposure and HLA in healthy donors. Study overall: Earlier, approximately 190 million T cells were analyzed, and some 120 million unique TCR beta sequences were found among them. Among around 400 genotyped donors, about 85% fell in the Caucasian-associated ancestry cluster.

Study findings and constraints: Upon later analysis, HLA-associated TCR beta chains proved more clonally expanded than other, equally common chains.

This clone was seen once. What it binds is unknown. Germline V lookup: CDR1 MNHEY, CDR2 SVGAGI. CDR3 size: 15 residues. V was shortened by 3 bases and J by 2 bases, with 11 bases between the two germline ends. 60 Vbeta and 13 Jbeta primers were used in PCR. In the authors' methods: A later analysis tallied about 80 million unique TCR beta chains, around 9.9 million of them shared. The assay was immunoSEQ multiplex PCR, and TCRdb's table has in-frame clones only and misses some. The V and J calls and clone size were taken over from that table, and D and trimming were inferred from the DNA. The sample consists of some 140,000 clones, roughly 80% of them appearing once.

The chain uses TRBV6-5 and TRBJ1-3; D call uncertain. The TCR was taken from a man in his thirties or forties in good health and CMV-seropositive. Material for sequencing was PBMCs. Here the CDR3 reads CASSYRGQAGNTIYF. The CDR3, as DNA: TGTGCCAGCAGTTATCGGGGTCAGGCTGGAAACACCATATATTTT.